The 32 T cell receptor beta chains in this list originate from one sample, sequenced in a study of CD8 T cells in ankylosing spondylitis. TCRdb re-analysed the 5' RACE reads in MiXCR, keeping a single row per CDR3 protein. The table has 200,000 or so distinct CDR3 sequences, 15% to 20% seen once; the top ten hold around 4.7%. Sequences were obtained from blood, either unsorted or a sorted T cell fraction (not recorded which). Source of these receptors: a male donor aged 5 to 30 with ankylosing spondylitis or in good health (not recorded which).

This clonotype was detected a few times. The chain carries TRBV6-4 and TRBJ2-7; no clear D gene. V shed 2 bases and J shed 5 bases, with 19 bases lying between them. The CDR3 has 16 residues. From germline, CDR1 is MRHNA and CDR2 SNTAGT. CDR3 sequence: CASSDEARNGSDEQYV. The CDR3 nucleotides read TGTGCCAGCAGTGACGAGGCCAGAAACGGCTCGGACGAGCAGTACGTC.

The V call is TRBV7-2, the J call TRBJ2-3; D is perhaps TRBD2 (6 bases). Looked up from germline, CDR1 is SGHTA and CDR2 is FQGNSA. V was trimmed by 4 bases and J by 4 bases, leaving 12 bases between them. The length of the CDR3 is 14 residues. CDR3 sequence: CASSSGVWADTQYF. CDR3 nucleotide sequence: TGTGCCAGCAGCTCGGGGGTCTGGGCAGATACGCAGTATTTT.

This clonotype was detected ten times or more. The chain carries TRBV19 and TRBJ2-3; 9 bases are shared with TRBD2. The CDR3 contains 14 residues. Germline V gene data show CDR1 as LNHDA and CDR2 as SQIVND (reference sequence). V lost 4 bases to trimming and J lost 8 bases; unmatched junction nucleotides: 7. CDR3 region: CASSTAGGRSTQYF. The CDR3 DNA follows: TGTGCCAGTAGTACGGCGGGAGGGCGGAGTACGCAGTATTTT.

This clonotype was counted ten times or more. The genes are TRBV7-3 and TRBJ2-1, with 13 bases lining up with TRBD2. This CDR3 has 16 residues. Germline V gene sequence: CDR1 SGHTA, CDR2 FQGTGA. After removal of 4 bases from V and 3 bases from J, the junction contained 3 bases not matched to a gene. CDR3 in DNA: TGTGCCAGCAGCTCCCGGACTAGCGGGGGCTACAATGAGCAGTTCTTC. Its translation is CASSSRTSGGYNEQFF.

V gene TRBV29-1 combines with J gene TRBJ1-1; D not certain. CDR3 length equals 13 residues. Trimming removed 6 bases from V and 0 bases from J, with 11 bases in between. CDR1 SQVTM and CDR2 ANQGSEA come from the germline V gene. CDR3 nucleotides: TGCAGCGTAGCCCGAGAGTTGAACACTGAAGCTTTCTTT. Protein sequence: CSVARELNTEAFF.

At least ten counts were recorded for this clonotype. CDR3 region: CATSDSWTGGGDNEQFF. The CDR3 DNA reads as TGTGCCACCAGTGATTCGTGGACGGGAGGTGGGGACAATGAGCAGTTCTTC. The chain couples TRBV24-1 to TRBJ2-1; 7 nucleotides line up with TRBD2. Germline V gene sequence: CDR1 KGHDR, CDR2 SFDVKD. The CDR3 is 17 amino acids. V dropped 2 bases and J dropped 5; count of bases not matched to a gene: 11.

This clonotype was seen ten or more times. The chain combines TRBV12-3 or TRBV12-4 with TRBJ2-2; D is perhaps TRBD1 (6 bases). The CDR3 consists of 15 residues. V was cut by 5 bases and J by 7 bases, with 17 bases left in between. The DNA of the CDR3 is TGTGCCAGCAGTCGACCGACAGGTTCAATCGGGGAGCTGTTTTTT. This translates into CASSRPTGSIGELFF.

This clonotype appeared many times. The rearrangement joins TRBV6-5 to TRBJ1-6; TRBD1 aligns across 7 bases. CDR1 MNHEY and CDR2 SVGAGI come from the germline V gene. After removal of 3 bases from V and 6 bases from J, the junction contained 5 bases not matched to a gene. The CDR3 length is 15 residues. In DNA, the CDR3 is TGTGCCAGCAGTTATACGGGACAGCTTAATTCACCCCTCCACTTT. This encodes CASSYTGQLNSPLHF.

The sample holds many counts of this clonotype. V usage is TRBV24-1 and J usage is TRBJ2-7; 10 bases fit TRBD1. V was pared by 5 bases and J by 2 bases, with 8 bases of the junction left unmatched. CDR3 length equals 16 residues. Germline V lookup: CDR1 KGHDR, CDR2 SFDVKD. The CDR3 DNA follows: TGTGCCACCAGTGGCGCCCCGGGACAGGGGACCTACGAGCAGTACGTC. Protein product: CATSGAPGQGTYEQYV.

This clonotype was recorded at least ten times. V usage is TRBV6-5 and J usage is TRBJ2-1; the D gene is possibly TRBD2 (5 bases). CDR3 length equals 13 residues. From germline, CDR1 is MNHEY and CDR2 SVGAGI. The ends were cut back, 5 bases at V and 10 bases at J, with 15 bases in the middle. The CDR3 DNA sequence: TGTGCCAGCAGTCCCTTACGGAGCGGCGAGCAGTTCTTC. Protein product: CASSPLRSGEQFF.

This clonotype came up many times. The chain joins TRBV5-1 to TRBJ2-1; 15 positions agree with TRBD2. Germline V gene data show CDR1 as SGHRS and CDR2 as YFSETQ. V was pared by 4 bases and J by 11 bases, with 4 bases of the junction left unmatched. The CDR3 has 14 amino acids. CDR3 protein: CASSQGTSGRQQFF. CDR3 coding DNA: TGCGCCAGCAGCCAGGGGACTAGCGGGAGGCAGCAGTTCTTC. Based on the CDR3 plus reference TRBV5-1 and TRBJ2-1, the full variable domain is KAGVTQTPRYLIKTRGQQVTLSCSPISGHRSVSWYQQTPGQGLQFLFEYFSETQRNKGNFPGRFSGRQFSNSRSEMNVSTLELGDSALYLCASSQGTSGRQQFFGPGTRLTVL.

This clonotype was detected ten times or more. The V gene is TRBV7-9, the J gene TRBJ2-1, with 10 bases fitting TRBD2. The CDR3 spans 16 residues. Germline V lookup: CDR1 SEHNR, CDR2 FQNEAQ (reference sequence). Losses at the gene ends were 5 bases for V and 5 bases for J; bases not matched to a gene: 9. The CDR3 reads CASSPSGTSANNEQFF. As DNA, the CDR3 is TGTGCCAGCAGCCCGTCCGGGACTAGCGCTAACAATGAGCAGTTCTTC.

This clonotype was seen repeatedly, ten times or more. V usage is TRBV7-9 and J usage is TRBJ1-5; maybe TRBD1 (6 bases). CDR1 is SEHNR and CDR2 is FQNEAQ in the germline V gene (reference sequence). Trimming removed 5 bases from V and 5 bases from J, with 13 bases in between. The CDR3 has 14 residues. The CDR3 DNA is TGTGCCAGCAGCGTCGACAGGAGTGATCAGCCCCAGCATTTT. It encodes CASSVDRSDQPQHF.

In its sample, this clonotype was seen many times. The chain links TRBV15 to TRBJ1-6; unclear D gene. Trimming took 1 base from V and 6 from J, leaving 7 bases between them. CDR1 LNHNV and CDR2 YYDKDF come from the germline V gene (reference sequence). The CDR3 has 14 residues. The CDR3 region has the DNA TGTGCCACCAGCAGAGTCGAGACTAATTCACCCCTCCACTTT. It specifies CATSRVETNSPLHF.

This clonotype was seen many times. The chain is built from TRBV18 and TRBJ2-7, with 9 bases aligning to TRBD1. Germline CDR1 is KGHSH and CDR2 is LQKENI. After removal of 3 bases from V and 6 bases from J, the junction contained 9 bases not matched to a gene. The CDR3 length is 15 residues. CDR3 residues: CASSPVGQGSAEQYF. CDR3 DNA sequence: TGTGCCAGCTCACCCGTAGGACAGGGGTCTGCCGAGCAGTACTTC.

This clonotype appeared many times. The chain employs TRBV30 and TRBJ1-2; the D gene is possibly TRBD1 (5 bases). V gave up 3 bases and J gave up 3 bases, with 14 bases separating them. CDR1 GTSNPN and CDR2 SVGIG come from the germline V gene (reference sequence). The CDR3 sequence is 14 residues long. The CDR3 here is CAWRRTREHYGYTF. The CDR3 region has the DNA TGTGCCTGGAGGCGGACACGAGAACACTATGGCTACACCTTC.

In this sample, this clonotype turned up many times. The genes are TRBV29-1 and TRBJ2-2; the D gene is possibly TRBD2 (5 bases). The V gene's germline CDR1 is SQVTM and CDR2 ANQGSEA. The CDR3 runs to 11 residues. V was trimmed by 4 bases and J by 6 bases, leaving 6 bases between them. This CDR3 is CSVAGAGELFF. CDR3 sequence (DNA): TGCAGCGTTGCCGGGGCCGGGGAGCTGTTTTTT.

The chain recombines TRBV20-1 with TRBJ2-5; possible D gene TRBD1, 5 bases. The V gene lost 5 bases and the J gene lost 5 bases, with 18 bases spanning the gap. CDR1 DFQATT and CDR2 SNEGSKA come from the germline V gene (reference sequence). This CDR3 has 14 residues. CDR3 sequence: CSASRARDRETQYF. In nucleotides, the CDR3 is TGCAGTGCTTCTCGGGCCAGGGATAGGGAGACCCAGTACTTC.

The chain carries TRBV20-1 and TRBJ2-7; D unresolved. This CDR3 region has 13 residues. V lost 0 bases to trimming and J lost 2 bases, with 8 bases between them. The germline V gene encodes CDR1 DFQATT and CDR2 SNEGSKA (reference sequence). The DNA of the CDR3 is TGCAGTGCTAGAGATTCTCGGGCCTACGAGCAGTACTTC. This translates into CSARDSRAYEQYF.

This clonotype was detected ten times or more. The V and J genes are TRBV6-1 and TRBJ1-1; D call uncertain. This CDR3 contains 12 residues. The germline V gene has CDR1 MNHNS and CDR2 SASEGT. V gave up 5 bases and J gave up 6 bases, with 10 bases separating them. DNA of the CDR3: TGTGCCAGCAGTTATATAAACGCTGAAGCTTTCTTT. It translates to CASSYINAEAFF.

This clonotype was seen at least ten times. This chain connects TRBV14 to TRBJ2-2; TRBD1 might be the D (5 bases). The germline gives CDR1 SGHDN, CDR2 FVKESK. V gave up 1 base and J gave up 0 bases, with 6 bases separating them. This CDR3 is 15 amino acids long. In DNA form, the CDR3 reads TGTGCCAGCAGCCAAGTCAGGGCGAACACCGGGGAGCTGTTTTTT. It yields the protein CASSQVRANTGELFF.

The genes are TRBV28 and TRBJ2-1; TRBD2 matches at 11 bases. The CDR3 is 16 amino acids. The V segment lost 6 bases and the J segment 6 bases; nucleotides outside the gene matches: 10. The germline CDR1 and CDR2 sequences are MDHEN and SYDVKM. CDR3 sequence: CASRDIAGGASNEQFF. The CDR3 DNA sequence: TGTGCCAGCAGGGATATAGCGGGAGGGGCGTCCAATGAGCAGTTCTTC. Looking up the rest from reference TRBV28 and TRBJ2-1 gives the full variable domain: DVKVTQSSRYLVKRTGEKVFLECVQDMDHENMFWYRQDPGLGLRLIYFSYDVKMKEKGDIPEGYSVSREKKERFSLILESASTNQTSMYLCASRDIAGGASNEQFFGPGTRLTVL.

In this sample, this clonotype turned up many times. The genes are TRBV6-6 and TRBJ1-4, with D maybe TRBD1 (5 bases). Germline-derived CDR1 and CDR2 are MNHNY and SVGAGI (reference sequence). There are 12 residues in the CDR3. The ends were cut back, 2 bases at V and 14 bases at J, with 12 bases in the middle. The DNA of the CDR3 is TGTGCCAGCAGTTACCCCGACAGTTACCTGTTTTTT. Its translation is CASSYPDSYLFF.

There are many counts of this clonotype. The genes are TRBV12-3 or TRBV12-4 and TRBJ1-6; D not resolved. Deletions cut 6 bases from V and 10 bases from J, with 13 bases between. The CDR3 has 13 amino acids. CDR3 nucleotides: TGTGCCAGCAGCTTACCCCTGCCCTCACCCCTCCACTTT. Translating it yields CASSLPLPSPLHF.

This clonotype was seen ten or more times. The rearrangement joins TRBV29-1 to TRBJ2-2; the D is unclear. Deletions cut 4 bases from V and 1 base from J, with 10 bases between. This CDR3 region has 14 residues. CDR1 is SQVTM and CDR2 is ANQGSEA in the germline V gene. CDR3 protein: CSVVAAVNTGELFF. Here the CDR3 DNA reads TGCAGCGTTGTTGCGGCAGTGAACACCGGGGAGCTGTTTTTT.

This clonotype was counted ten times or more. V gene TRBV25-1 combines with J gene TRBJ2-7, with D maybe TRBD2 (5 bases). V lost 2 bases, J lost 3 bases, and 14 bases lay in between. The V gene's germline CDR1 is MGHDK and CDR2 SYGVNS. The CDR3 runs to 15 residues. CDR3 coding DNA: TGTGCCAGCAGTGAAACGAAGATGGGAGTCTACGAGCAGTACTTC. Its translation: CASSETKMGVYEQYF.

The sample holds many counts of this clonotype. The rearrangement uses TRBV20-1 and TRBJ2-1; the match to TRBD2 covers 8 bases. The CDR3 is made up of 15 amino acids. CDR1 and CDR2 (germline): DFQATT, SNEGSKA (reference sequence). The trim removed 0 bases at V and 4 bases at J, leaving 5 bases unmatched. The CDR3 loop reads CSARDRSGRYNEQFF. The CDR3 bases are TGCAGTGCTAGAGATCGCAGCGGGAGATACAATGAGCAGTTCTTC.

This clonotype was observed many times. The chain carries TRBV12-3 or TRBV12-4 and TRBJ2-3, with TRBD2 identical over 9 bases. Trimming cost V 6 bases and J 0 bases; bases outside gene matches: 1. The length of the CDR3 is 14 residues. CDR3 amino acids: CASRLAGSTDTQYF. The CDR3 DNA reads TGTGCCAGCAGGCTAGCGGGAAGCACAGATACGCAGTATTTT.

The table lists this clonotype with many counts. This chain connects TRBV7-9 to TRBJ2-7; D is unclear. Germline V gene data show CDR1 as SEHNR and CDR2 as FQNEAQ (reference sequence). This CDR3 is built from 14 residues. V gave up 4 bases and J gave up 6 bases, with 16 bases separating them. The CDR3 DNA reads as TGTGCCAGCAGCTCCCCGGGCCAGTTGGGCGAGCAGTACTTC. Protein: CASSSPGQLGEQYF.

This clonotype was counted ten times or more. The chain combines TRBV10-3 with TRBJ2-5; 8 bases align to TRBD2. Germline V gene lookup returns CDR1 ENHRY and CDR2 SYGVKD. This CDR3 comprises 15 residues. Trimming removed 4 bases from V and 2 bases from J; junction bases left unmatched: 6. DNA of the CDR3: TGTGCCATCAGTGGGGGCGGGAGGCTGCAAGAGACCCAGTACTTC. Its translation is CAISGGGRLQETQYF.

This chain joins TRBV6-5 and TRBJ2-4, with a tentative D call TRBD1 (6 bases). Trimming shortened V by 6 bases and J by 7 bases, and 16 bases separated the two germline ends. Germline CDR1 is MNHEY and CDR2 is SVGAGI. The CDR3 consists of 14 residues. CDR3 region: CASSHRVPTNIQYF. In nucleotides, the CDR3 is TGTGCCAGCAGCCACAGGGTTCCAACGAACATTCAGTACTTC.

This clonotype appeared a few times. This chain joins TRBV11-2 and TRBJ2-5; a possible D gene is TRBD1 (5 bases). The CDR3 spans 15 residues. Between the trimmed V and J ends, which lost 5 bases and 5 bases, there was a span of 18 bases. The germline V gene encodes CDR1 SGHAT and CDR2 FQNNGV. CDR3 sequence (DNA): TGTGCCAGCAGCCTCTACGGCAGGGATGGGGAGACCCAGTACTTC. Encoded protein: CASSLYGRDGETQYF.